The rows below give T cell receptor beta chains drawn from one sample of a study of blood T cells in healthy people across ages. TCRdb reprocessed the 5' RACE reads with MiXCR, giving one entry per CDR3 protein. This table holds some 1.5 million distinct CDR3 sequences, about 30% found once. The sequenced material came from blood. These receptors were obtained from a woman aged 25-40 years in good health. The CDR3 runs from the conserved cysteine through the conserved F or W. Fields, in order: D gene, J gene, V gene, clone size, CDR3 protein, CDR3 DNA. The D gene is left open where the match is weak. Not every row has a clone size; where given, it reads once, few, many or a size class.

D: TRBD2
J: TRBJ2-1
V: TRBV7-2
size: many
CDR3: CASSRRRVAGSYNEQFF
DNA: TGTGCCAGCAGCCGGAGGAGGGTAGCGGGTTCCTACAATGAGCAGTTCTTC

D: -
J: TRBJ2-3
V: TRBV29-1
size: few
CDR3: CSAGAARTDTQYF
DNA: TGCAGCGCCGGGGCGGCCCGCACAGATACGCAGTATTTT

D: -
J: TRBJ2-5
V: TRBV14
size: -
CDR3: CASSQVQDSQETQYF
DNA: TGTGCCAGCAGCCAAGTCCAGGACAGCCAAGAGACCCAGTACTTC

D: -
J: TRBJ1-4
V: TRBV28
size: few
CDR3: CASSLGSGRGKLFF
DNA: TGTGCCAGCAGTTTGGGGTCCGGACGCGGCAAACTGTTTTTT

D: TRBD2
J: TRBJ2-1
V: TRBV6-1
size: -
CDR3: CVSSELAGGYNEQFF
DNA: TGTGTCAGCAGTGAACTAGCGGGGGGGTACAATGAGCAGTTCTTC

D: TRBD2
J: TRBJ2-5
V: TRBV12-3/TRBV12-4
size: -
CDR3: CASSGGGYYNEQYF
DNA: TGTGCCAGCAGTGGGGGGGGGTACTACAATGAGCAGTACTTC

D: -
J: TRBJ1-5
V: TRBV29-1
size: few
CDR3: CSVGELGGQPQHF
DNA: TGCAGCGTAGGGGAGCTGGGCGGTCAGCCCCAGCATTTT

D: -
J: TRBJ1-2
V: TRBV5-5
size: few
CDR3: CASSLSGDGLNGYTF
DNA: TGTGCCAGCAGCTTATCGGGGGATGGGCTAAACGGCTACACCTTC

D: -
J: TRBJ2-7
V: TRBV7-9
size: -
CDR3: CATSVQGYNEQYF
DNA: TGTGCCACCAGCGTGCAGGGGTACAATGAGCAGTACTTC

D: TRBD2
J: TRBJ2-5
V: TRBV5-5
size: few
CDR3: CASSPSGGAETQYF
DNA: TGTGCCAGCAGCCCGAGCGGGGGCGCAGAGACCCAGTACTTC

D: -
J: TRBJ2-7
V: TRBV9
size: -
CDR3: CASSVDPGTMTYEQYF
DNA: TGTGCCAGCAGCGTAGACCCCGGGACAATGACCTACGAGCAGTACTTC

D: -
J: TRBJ1-5
V: TRBV29-1
size: few
CDR3: CSVDQGGQPQHF
DNA: TGCAGCGTTGACCAGGGCGGTCAGCCCCAGCATTTT

D: -
J: TRBJ1-2
V: TRBV12-3/TRBV12-4
size: -
CDR3: CASSFDRTHGYTF
DNA: TGTGCCAGCAGTTTTGACCGCACGCACGGCTACACCTTC

D: -
J: TRBJ2-5
V: TRBV12-3/TRBV12-4
size: few
CDR3: CASSLGDRGSYQETQYF
DNA: TGTGCCAGCAGTTTAGGGGACCGAGGATCGTACCAAGAGACCCAGTACTTC

D: -
J: TRBJ1-5
V: TRBV28
size: -
CDR3: CASSYGQGEQPRHF
DNA: TGTGCCAGCAGTTACGGGCAGGGAGAGCAGCCCCGGCATTTT

D: TRBD1
J: TRBJ1-5
V: TRBV5-6
size: -
CDR3: CASSLGTGPQPQHF
DNA: TGTGCCAGCAGCTTGGGGACAGGGCCTCAGCCCCAGCATTTT

D: -
J: TRBJ1-4
V: TRBV10-3
size: -
CDR3: CATTQNFNEKLFF
DNA: TGTGCCACCACTCAAAACTTTAATGAAAAACTGTTTTTT

D: -
J: TRBJ1-2
V: TRBV20-1
size: -
CDR3: CSARLLHGYTF
DNA: TGCAGTGCTAGGTTGCTCCATGGCTACACCTTC

D: -
J: TRBJ1-1
V: TRBV10-3
size: few
CDR3: CAIKGRGDTEAFF
DNA: TGTGCCATCAAGGGCCGGGGAGACACTGAAGCTTTCTTT

D: -
J: TRBJ2-7
V: TRBV28
size: few
CDR3: CATLGDVAVNEQYF
DNA: TGTGCCACCCTTGGGGACGTCGCTGTGAACGAGCAGTACTTC

D: -
J: TRBJ1-1
V: TRBV13
size: few
CDR3: CASSLEGRSNTEAFF
DNA: TGTGCCAGCAGCTTGGAGGGACGATCGAACACTGAAGCTTTCTTT

D: TRBD2
J: TRBJ2-1
V: TRBV5-1
size: -
CDR3: CASSSSGGIYEQFF
DNA: TGCGCCAGCAGCTCAAGCGGGGGGATCTATGAGCAGTTCTTC

D: -
J: TRBJ1-2
V: TRBV7-2
size: -
CDR3: CASSLSRGSYNYGYTF
DNA: TGTGCCAGCAGCTTATCTAGGGGCAGCTATAACTATGGCTACACCTTC

D: -
J: TRBJ2-1
V: TRBV6-2/TRBV6-3
size: -
CDR3: CASLEPMANEHFF
DNA: TGTGCCAGCTTGGAACCCATGGCAAATGAGCATTTCTTC

D: -
J: TRBJ2-1
V: TRBV7-9
size: few
CDR3: CASSLASTRPYEQFF
DNA: TGTGCCAGCAGCTTAGCCTCGACTAGGCCCTACGAGCAGTTCTTC

D: -
J: TRBJ2-3
V: TRBV4-2
size: few
CDR3: CASSQGDDVSTQYF
DNA: TGTGCCAGCAGCCAAGGGGATGACGTCTCTACGCAGTATTTT

D: -
J: TRBJ1-2
V: TRBV10-3
size: -
CDR3: CAISEWQSNYGYTF
DNA: TGTGCCATCAGTGAGTGGCAGTCTAACTATGGCTACACCTTC

D: -
J: TRBJ2-2
V: TRBV4-3
size: -
CDR3: CASSRDANTGELCF
DNA: TGCGCCAGTAGCCGGGACGCGAACACCGGGGAGCTGTGTTTT

D: -
J: TRBJ1-5
V: TRBV11-2
size: -
CDR3: CASSSTVGQPQHF
DNA: TGTGCCAGCAGCTCAACGGTGGGACAGCCCCAGCATTTT

D: TRBD2
J: TRBJ2-7
V: TRBV2
size: many
CDR3: CASSRTSVFSSYEQYF
DNA: TGTGCCAGCAGTAGGACTAGCGTGTTTTCCTCCTACGAGCAGTACTTC

D: TRBD2
J: TRBJ2-1
V: TRBV12-3/TRBV12-4
size: many
CDR3: CASNRGGGEQFF
DNA: TGTGCCAGCAATCGTGGGGGGGGTGAGCAGTTCTTC

D: -
J: TRBJ1-2
V: TRBV30
size: few
CDR3: CAWSRGGQFYGYTF
DNA: TGTGCCTGGAGCCGTGGAGGACAGTTCTATGGCTACACCTTC

D: -
J: TRBJ2-1
V: TRBV27
size: -
CDR3: CASSSSRTYEQFF
DNA: TGTGCCAGCAGTTCGTCCAGGACGTATGAGCAGTTCTTC

D: -
J: TRBJ2-3
V: TRBV20-1
size: many
CDR3: CSARVSTDTQYF
DNA: TGCAGTGCTAGAGTTAGCACAGATACGCAGTATTTT

D: -
J: TRBJ2-5
V: TRBV6-6
size: -
CDR3: CASTEPGIVETQYF
DNA: TGTGCCAGCACCGAGCCAGGGATTGTAGAGACCCAGTACTTC

D: -
J: TRBJ2-7
V: TRBV5-1
size: -
CDR3: CASSLVGRREQYF
DNA: TGCGCCAGCAGCTTGGTTGGGAGGAGGGAGCAGTACTTC

D: TRBD1
J: TRBJ1-2
V: TRBV28
size: few
CDR3: CASRNTGVGYTF
DNA: TGTGCCAGCAGGAACACAGGGGTCGGCTACACCTTC

D: -
J: TRBJ1-5
V: TRBV20-1
size: few
CDR3: CSARRTADQPQHF
DNA: TGCAGTGCTAGACGGACTGCGGATCAGCCCCAGCATTTT

D: -
J: TRBJ1-1
V: TRBV20-1
size: few
CDR3: CSARGAGEGAGRTEAFF
DNA: TGCAGTGCTAGAGGCGCGGGGGAGGGAGCGGGTAGGACTGAAGCTTTCTTT

D: -
J: TRBJ2-7
V: TRBV14
size: -
CDR3: CASSDRAGRGPSYNEQYF
DNA: TGTGCCAGCAGCGATCGGGCAGGGCGGGGGCCCTCCTACAATGAGCAGTACTTC

D: -
J: TRBJ2-1
V: TRBV7-2
size: -
CDR3: CASSLPLSSNNEQFF
DNA: TGTGCCAGCAGCTTGCCCCTCAGTTCCAACAATGAGCAGTTCTTC

D: -
J: TRBJ2-3
V: TRBV20-1
size: many
CDR3: CSARTRETIDTQYF
DNA: TGCAGTGCTAGAACACGGGAGACGATAGATACGCAGTATTTT

D: TRBD2
J: TRBJ2-7
V: TRBV19
size: few
CDR3: CASSVASGDYEQYF
DNA: TGTGCCAGTAGTGTCGCTAGCGGGGACTACGAGCAGTACTTC

D: TRBD2
J: TRBJ2-1
V: TRBV7-3
size: few
CDR3: CASSASGGDNEQFF
DNA: TGTGCCAGCAGCGCGAGCGGGGGGGATAATGAGCAGTTCTTC

D: -
J: TRBJ2-7
V: TRBV6-6
size: -
CDR3: CASSYEANYEQYF
DNA: TGTGCCAGCAGTTACGAGGCAAACTACGAGCAGTACTTC

D: -
J: TRBJ2-5
V: TRBV25-1
size: few
CDR3: CASSEYGRGETQYF
DNA: TGTGCCAGCAGTGAATATGGGAGGGGGGAGACCCAGTACTTC